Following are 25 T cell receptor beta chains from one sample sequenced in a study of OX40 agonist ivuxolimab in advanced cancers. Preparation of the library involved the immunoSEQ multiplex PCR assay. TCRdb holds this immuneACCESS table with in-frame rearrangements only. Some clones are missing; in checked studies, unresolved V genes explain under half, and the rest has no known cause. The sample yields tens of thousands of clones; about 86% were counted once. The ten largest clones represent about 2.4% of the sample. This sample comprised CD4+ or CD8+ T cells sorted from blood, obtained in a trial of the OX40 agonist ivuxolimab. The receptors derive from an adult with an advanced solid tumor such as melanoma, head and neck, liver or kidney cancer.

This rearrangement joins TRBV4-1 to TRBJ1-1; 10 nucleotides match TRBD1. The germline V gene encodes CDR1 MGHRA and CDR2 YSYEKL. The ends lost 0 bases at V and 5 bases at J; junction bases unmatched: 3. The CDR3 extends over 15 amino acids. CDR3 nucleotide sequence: TGCGCCAGCAGCCAAGAGGGGACAGGGGTAACTGAAGCTTTCTTT. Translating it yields CASSQEGTGVTEAFF.

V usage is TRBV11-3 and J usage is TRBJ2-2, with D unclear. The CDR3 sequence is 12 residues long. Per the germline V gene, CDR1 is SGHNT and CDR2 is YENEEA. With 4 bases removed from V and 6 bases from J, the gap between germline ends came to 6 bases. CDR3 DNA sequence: TGTGCCAGCAGCTCCCCGTCCGGGGAGCTGTTTTTT. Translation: CASSSPSGELFF.

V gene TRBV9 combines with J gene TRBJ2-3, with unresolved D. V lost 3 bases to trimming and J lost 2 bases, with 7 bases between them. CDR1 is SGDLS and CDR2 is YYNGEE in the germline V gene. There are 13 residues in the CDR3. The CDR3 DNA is TGTGCCAGCAGCGGGAAGCCCACAGATACGCAGTATTTT. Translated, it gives CASSGKPTDTQYF.

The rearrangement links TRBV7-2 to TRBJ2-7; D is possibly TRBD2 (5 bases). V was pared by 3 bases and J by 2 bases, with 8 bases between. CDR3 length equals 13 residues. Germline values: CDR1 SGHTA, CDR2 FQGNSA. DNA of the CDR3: TGTGCCAGCAGCTTTCGGGAACCCTACGAGCAGTACTTC. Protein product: CASSFREPYEQYF.

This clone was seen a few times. CDR3 bases: TGTGCCAGCAGTTTATCACAGAGCAATCCTGAAGCTTTCTTT. Its protein is CASSLSQSNPEAFF. This chain links TRBV28 with TRBJ1-1; D is unclear. V was shortened by 1 base and J by 6 bases, with 12 bases between the two germline ends. Germline V gene data show CDR1 as MDHEN and CDR2 as SYDVKM. The CDR3 covers 14 residues.

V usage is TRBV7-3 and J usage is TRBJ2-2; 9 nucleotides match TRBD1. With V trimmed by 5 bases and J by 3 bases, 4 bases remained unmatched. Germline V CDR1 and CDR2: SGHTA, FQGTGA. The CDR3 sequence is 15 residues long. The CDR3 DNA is TGTGCCAGCAGCCCACAGGGGGCGGACACCGGGGAGCTGTTTTTT. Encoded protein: CASSPQGADTGELFF. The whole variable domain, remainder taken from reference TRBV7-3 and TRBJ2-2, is GAGVSQTPSNKVTEKGKYVELRCDPISGHTALYWYRQSLGQGPEFLIYFQGTGAADDSGLPNDRFFAVRPEGSVSTLKIQRTERGDSAVYLCASSPQGADTGELFFGEGSRLTVL.

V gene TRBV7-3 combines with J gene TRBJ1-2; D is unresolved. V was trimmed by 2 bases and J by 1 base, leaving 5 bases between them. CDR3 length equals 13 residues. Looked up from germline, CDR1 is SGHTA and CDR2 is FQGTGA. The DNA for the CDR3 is TGTGCCAGCAGCTTATACGATAACTATGGCTACACCTTC. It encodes CASSLYDNYGYTF.

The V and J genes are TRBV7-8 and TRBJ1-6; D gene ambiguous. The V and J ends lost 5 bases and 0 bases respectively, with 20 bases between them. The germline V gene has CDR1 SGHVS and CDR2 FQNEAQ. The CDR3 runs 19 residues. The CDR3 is CASSPPSAWGSSYNSPLHF. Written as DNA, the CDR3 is TGTGCCAGCAGCCCCCCGTCCGCTTGGGGAAGCTCCTATAATTCACCCCTCCACTTT.

The CDR3 region has the DNA TGTGCCAGTAGTATCTTTGCTAGCGGGAGCCTATATGAGCAGTTCTTC. The encoded protein is CASSIFASGSLYEQFF. This chain joins TRBV19 and TRBJ2-1; 10 nucleotides match TRBD2. This CDR3 is 16 amino acids long. From germline, CDR1 is LNHDA and CDR2 SQIVND (reference sequence). The V gene end was trimmed by 3 bases and the J gene end by 8 bases; junction bases not matched to a gene: 10.

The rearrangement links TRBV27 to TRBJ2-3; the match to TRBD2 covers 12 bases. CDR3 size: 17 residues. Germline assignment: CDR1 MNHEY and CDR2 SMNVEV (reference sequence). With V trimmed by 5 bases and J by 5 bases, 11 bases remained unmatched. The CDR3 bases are TGTGCCAGCAGTCTACACAGGACTAGCGGGAACATAGATACGCAGTATTTT. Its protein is CASSLHRTSGNIDTQYF.

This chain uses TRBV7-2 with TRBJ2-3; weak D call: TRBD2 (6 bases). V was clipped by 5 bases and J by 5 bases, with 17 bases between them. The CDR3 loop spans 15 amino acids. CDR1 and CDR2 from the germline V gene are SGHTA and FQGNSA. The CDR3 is CASSLLALVGDTQYF. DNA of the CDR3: TGTGCCAGCAGCCTCCTAGCGTTAGTCGGAGATACGCAGTATTTT.

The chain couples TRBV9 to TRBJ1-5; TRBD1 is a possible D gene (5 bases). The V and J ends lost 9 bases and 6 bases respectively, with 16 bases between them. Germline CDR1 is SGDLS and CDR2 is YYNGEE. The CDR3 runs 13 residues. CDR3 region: CANTQGLCQPQHF. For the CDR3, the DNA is TGTGCCAATACGCAGGGACTTTGTCAGCCCCAGCATTTT.

In DNA, the CDR3 is TGTGCCAGCAGCTTAAGACTTGGGGGGACTAGCGGCGTCTACAATGAGCAGTTCTTC. Translating it yields CASSLRLGGTSGVYNEQFF. J is TRBJ2-1 and V is TRBV7-3, with 11 positions matching TRBD2. The length of the CDR3 is 19 residues. Germline V gene sequence: CDR1 SGHTA, CDR2 FQGTGA. V trimming: 1 base; J trimming: 3 bases; junction bases outside the gene matches: 11.

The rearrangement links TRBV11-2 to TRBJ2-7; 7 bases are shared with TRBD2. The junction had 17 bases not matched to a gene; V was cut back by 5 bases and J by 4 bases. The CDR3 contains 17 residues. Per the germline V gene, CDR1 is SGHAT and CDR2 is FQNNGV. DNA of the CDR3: TGTGCCAGCAGCCCCCGGCTCGCGGGGAGGGCCGAGTACGAGCAGTACTTC. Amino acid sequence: CASSPRLAGRAEYEQYF.

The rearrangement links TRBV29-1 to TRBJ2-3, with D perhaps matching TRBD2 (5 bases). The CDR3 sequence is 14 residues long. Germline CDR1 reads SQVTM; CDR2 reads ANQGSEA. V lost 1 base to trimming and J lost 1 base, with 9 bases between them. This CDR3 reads CSVEAEGGTDTQYF. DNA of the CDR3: TGCAGCGTTGAAGCTGAGGGTGGCACAGATACGCAGTATTTT.

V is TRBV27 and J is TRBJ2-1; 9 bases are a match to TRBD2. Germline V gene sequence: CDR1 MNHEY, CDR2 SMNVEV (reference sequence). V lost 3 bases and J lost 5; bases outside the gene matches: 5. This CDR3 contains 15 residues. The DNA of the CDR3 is TGTGCCAGCAGTTTGTGGAGCGGGGGGAACAATGAGCAGTTCTTC. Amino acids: CASSLWSGGNNEQFF.

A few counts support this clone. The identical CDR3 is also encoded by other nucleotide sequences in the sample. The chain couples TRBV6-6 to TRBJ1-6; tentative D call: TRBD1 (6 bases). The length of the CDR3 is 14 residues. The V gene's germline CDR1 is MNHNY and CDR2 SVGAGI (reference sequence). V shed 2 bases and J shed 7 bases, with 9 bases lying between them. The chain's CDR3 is CASSYGQQNSPLHF. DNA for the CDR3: TGTGCCAGCAGTTACGGACAGCAGAATTCACCCCTCCACTTT.

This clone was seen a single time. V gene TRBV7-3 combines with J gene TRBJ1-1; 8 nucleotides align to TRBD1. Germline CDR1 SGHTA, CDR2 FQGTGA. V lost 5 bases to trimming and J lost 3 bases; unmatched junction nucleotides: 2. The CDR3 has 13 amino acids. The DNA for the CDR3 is TGTGCCAGCAGCCCGGACAGGGACACTGAAGCTTTCTTT. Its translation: CASSPDRDTEAFF.

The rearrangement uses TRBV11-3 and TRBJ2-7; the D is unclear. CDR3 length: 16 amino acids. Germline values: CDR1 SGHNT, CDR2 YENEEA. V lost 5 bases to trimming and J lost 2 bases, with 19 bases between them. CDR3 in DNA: TGTGCCAGCAGCGATATCTTCCCCGGGCAAACCTACGAGCAGTACTTC. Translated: CASSDIFPGQTYEQYF.

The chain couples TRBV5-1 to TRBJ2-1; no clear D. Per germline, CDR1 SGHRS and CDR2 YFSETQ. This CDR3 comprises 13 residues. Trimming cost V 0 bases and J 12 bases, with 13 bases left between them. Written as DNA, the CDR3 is TGCGCCAGCAGCTTGGGGCAGTTGCGTTGGCAGTTCTTC. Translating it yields CASSLGQLRWQFF.

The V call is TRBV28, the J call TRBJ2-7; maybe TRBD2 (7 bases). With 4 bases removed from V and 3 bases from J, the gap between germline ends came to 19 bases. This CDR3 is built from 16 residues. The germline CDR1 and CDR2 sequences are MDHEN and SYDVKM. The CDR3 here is CASSSSGTMNFYEQYF. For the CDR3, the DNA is TGTGCCAGCAGTTCCAGCGGGACAATGAATTTCTACGAGCAGTACTTC.

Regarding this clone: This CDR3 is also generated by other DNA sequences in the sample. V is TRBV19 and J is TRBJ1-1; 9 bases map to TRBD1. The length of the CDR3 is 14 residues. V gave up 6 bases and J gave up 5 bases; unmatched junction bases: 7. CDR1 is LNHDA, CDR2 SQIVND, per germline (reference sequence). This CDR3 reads CASSRTGARTEAFF. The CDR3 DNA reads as TGTGCCAGTAGCAGGACAGGGGCGCGGACTGAAGCTTTCTTT.

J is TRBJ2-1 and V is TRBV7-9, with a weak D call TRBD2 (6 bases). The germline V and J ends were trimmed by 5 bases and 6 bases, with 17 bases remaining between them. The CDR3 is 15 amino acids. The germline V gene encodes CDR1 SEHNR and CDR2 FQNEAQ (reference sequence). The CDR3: CASSREIGVPNEQFF. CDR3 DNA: TGTGCCAGCAGCCGGGAGATCGGCGTCCCCAATGAGCAGTTCTTC.

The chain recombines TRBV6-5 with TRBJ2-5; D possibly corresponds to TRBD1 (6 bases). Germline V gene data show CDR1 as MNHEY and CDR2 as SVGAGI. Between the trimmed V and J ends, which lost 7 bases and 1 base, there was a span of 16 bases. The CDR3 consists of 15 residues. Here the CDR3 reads CASNPRTASQETQYF. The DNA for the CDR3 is TGTGCCAGCAATCCAAGGACAGCCAGCCAAGAGACCCAGTACTTC.

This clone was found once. CDR3 bases: TGTGCCAGCAGTTTATCGGACAGGGGACCTCGTGGCTACACCTTC. It translates to CASSLSDRGPRGYTF. J is TRBJ1-2 and V is TRBV6-5; 9 bases map to TRBD1. V lost 4 bases, J lost 7 bases, and 10 bases stayed unmatched. The CDR3 is made up of 15 amino acids. Germline V gene sequence: CDR1 MNHEY, CDR2 SVGAGI.